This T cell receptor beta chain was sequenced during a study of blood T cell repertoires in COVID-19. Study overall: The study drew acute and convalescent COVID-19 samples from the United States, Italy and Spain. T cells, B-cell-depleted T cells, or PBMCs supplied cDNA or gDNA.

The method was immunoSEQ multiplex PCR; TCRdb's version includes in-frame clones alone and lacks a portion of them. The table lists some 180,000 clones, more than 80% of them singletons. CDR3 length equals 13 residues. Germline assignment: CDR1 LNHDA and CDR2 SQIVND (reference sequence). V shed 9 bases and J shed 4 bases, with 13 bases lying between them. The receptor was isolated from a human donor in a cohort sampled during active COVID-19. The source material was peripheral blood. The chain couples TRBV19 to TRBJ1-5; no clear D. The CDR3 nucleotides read TGTGCCAGCTCCGCAGCGGGTAATCAGCCCCAGCATTTT. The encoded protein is CASSAAGNQPQHF. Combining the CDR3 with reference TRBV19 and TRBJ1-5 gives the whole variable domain DGGITQSPKYLFRKEGQNVTLSCEQNLNHDAMYWYRQDPGQGLRLIYYSQIVNDFQKGDIAEGYSVSREKKESFPLTVTSAQKNPTAFYLCASSAAGNQPQHFGDGTRLSIL.